The 32 T cell receptor beta chains reported below all come from one sample, sequenced in a study of cytomegalovirus exposure and HLA in healthy donors. Primers included in the PCR were 60 Vbeta and 13 Jbeta primers. TCRdb keeps only in-frame clones here, not all; method: immunoSEQ multiplex PCR. This table holds around 99,000 clones, 80% to 85% found once. The sample comprised PBMCs. The receptors come from a woman aged 30 to 39 in good health and CMV-seronegative.

The CDR3 is CASSSGPRPNTGELFF. The CDR3 region has the DNA TGTGCCAGCAGTTCAGGGCCTCGACCGAACACCGGGGAGCTGTTTTTT. The chain uses TRBV6-4 and TRBJ2-2; D is possibly TRBD1 (5 bases). The CDR3 length is 16 residues. Deletions cut 5 bases from V and 0 bases from J, with 13 bases between. CDR1 is MRHNA, CDR2 SNTAGT, per germline.

The rearrangement joins TRBV9 to TRBJ2-5, with 10 bases that match TRBD2. After removal of 0 bases from V and 2 bases from J, the junction contained 4 bases not matched to a gene. The CDR3 is 16 amino acids. Looked up from germline, CDR1 is SGDLS and CDR2 is YYNGEE. CDR3: CASSVAQREGQETQYF. In DNA, the CDR3 is TGTGCCAGCAGCGTAGCCCAGCGGGAGGGACAAGAGACCCAGTACTTC. The whole variable domain, filled in from reference TRBV9 and TRBJ2-5, reads DSGVTQTPKHLITATGQRVTLRCSPRSGDLSVYWYQQSLDQGLQFLIQYYNGEERAKGNILERFSAQQFPDLHSELNLSSLELGDSALYFCASSVAQREGQETQYFGPGTRLLVL.

This clone has only a few counts. The chain links TRBV7-9 to TRBJ2-7; 7 nucleotides line up with TRBD1. Germline lookup yields CDR1 SEHNR and CDR2 FQNEAQ (reference sequence). The J segment lost 5 bases and the V segment lost 4 bases, leaving 11 bases of the junction unmatched. The CDR3 runs to 15 residues. CDR3 loop: CASSSTGNRLDEQYF. CDR3 nucleotide sequence: TGTGCCAGCAGCTCGACAGGGAATCGTCTCGACGAGCAGTACTTC.

V and J are TRBV23-1 and TRBJ2-1; a possible D gene is TRBD2 (6 bases). TRBV23-1 is flagged as an ORF with uncertain function. The CDR3 spans 18 residues. V was clipped by 2 bases and J by 0 bases, with 17 bases between them. CDR3 residues: CASSQARPSANSYNEQFF. As DNA, the CDR3 is TGCGCCAGCAGTCAAGCAAGACCTAGCGCGAACTCCTACAATGAGCAGTTCTTC.

The J gene is TRBJ2-7, the V gene TRBV7-2; D is undetermined. With 4 bases removed from V and 2 bases from J, the gap between germline ends came to 3 bases. CDR3 length: 11 amino acids. In germline, CDR1 is SGHTA, CDR2 FQGNSA. The CDR3 DNA sequence: TGTGCCAGCAGCTCCACCTACGAGCAGTACTTC. Protein: CASSSTYEQYF.

The chain carries TRBV7-2 and TRBJ2-7; no clear D. Trimming pared 5 bases from V and 3 bases from J, leaving 5 bases between. CDR1 is SGHTA, CDR2 FQGNSA, per germline. The CDR3 has 11 amino acids. The CDR3 spells CASSRHYEQYF. CDR3 in DNA: TGTGCCAGCAGCCGACACTACGAGCAGTACTTC.

The chain joins TRBV7-9 to TRBJ2-1, with TRBD1 matching over 8 bases. The CDR3 is 13 amino acids. The V segment lost 1 base and the J segment 15 bases; nucleotides outside the gene matches: 8. CDR1 and CDR2 from the germline V gene are SEHNR and FQNEAQ (reference sequence). The CDR3 coding sequence is TGTGCCAGCAGCTTAGGGACAGGGTTGGGCGGGTTCTTC. Residues: CASSLGTGLGGFF.

This clone was counted a single time. V gene TRBV7-9 combines with J gene TRBJ1-2; 8 bases fit TRBD1. Germline V gene data show CDR1 as SEHNR and CDR2 as FQNEAQ (reference sequence). Germline trimming cut 4 bases from V and 9 bases from J; bases unmatched to any gene: 10. This CDR3 contains 14 residues. Written as DNA, the CDR3 is TGTGCCAGCAGCTCCGTTGGACAGGGTTACAGCTACACCTTC. Its protein is CASSSVGQGYSYTF. The full variable domain, rest sourced from reference TRBV7-9 and TRBJ1-2, is DTGVSQNPRHKITKRGQNVTFRCDPISEHNRLYWYRQTLGQGPEFLTYFQNEAQLEKSRLLSDRFSAERPKGSFSTLEIQRTEQGDSAMYLCASSSVGQGYSYTFGSGTRLTVV.

This clone was recorded a few times. The chain links TRBV19 to TRBJ2-3; 8 nucleotides agree with TRBD2. V shed 4 bases, J shed 5 bases, and the junction held 5 bases outside the gene matches. CDR1 and CDR2 (germline): LNHDA, SQIVND (reference sequence). This CDR3 has 14 amino acids. The CDR3 loop is CASSSGRIGDTQYF. CDR3 coding DNA: TGTGCCAGTAGTAGCGGGAGGATCGGAGATACGCAGTATTTT.

The rearrangement links TRBV27 to TRBJ2-1, with 8 bases identical to TRBD2. The CDR3 spans 16 residues. Germline assignment: CDR1 MNHEY and CDR2 SMNVEV (reference sequence). Trimming at V came to 6 bases and at J to 9 bases, leaving 16 bases not matched to a gene. CDR3 sequence: CASSPEFQGLGPEQFF. CDR3 coding DNA: TGTGCCAGCAGCCCCGAGTTTCAGGGACTAGGTCCTGAGCAGTTCTTC.

This chain connects TRBV6-6 to TRBJ2-5, with D perhaps matching TRBD1 (5 bases). V gave up 4 bases and J gave up 5 bases, with 11 bases separating them. There are 13 residues in the CDR3. Per germline, CDR1 MNHNY and CDR2 SVGAGI (reference sequence). The CDR3 DNA sequence: TGTGCCAGCAGTTCGAGGACACTCGAGACCCAGTACTTC. Amino acid sequence: CASSSRTLETQYF.

The chain joins TRBV6-5 to TRBJ2-7, with 12 bases matching TRBD2. Germline CDR1 and CDR2: MNHEY and SVGAGI. The CDR3 is made up of 16 amino acids. After removal of 2 bases from V and 6 bases from J, the junction contained 8 bases not matched to a gene. The CDR3 loop is CASSYILAGGKSEQYF. DNA of the CDR3: TGTGCCAGCAGTTACATCCTAGCGGGAGGGAAAAGCGAGCAGTACTTC.

The V call is TRBV5-8, the J call TRBJ2-5, with D perhaps matching TRBD1 (6 bases). The ends were cut back, 1 base at V and 7 bases at J, with 17 bases in the middle. The CDR3 sequence is 15 residues long. The V gene's germline CDR1 is SGHTS and CDR2 YDEGEE. For the CDR3, the DNA is TGTGCCAGCAGCTTGATTCAGGGGATCGTCGCGACCCAGTACTTC. As protein: CASSLIQGIVATQYF. The full variable domain, completed using reference TRBV5-8 and TRBJ2-5, is EAGVTQSPTHLIKTRGQQATLRCSPISGHTSVYWYQQALGLGLQFLLWYDEGEERNRGNFPPRFSGRQFPNYSSELNVNALELEDSALYLCASSLIQGIVATQYFGPGTRLLVL.

This clone has more than one count but fewer than ten. The rearrangement uses TRBV5-1 and TRBJ2-1, with 10 bases fitting TRBD2. The junction had 7 bases not matched to a gene; V was cut back by 4 bases and J by 6 bases. The CDR3 covers 15 residues. Germline V gene sequence: CDR1 SGHRS, CDR2 YFSETQ. The CDR3 spells CASSQSSGSINEQFF. CDR3 nucleotide sequence: TGCGCCAGCAGCCAATCTAGCGGGAGTATCAATGAGCAGTTCTTC.

The J gene is TRBJ2-3, the V gene TRBV29-1; no firm D call. The CDR3 extends over 14 amino acids. Trimming cost V 5 bases and J 2 bases, with 14 bases left between them. Germline CDR1 SQVTM, CDR2 ANQGSEA. The CDR3 sequence is CSVLVSIYTDTQYF. In DNA form, the CDR3 reads TGCAGCGTTTTAGTGTCGATATACACAGATACGCAGTATTTT.

The CDR3 sequence is CASNQREGPETQYF. The CDR3 region has the DNA TGCGCCAGCAACCAGCGGGAGGGCCCTGAGACCCAGTACTTC. The V and J genes are TRBV10-2 and TRBJ2-5; 10 bases align to TRBD2. Trimming cost V 7 bases and J 5 bases; bases outside gene matches: 7. CDR3 length equals 14 residues. Per germline, CDR1 WSHSY and CDR2 SAAADI.

V and J are TRBV28 and TRBJ1-1; 7 bases align to TRBD1. The CDR3 sequence is 17 residues long. The germline CDR1 and CDR2 sequences are MDHEN and SYDVKM. Trimming removed 2 bases from V and 7 bases from J; junction bases left unmatched: 16. In nucleotides, the CDR3 is TGTGCCAGCAGTTTACCCACTAGGGGGCCGCGGCTTGATGAAGCTTTCTTT. It translates to CASSLPTRGPRLDEAFF.

This rearrangement joins TRBV14 to TRBJ1-2; D remains unclear. V was clipped by 1 base and J by 6 bases, with 9 bases between them. The CDR3 is 13 amino acids. Germline CDR1 reads SGHDN; CDR2 reads FVKESK. The CDR3 spells CASSQVPGDGYTF. The CDR3 nucleotides are TGTGCCAGCAGCCAAGTCCCCGGAGATGGCTACACCTTC.

There are a few counts of this clone. Other DNA variants within this sample encode the same CDR3. The chain has TRBV4-3 and TRBJ2-7; D unclear. Germline V gene sequence: CDR1 LGHNA, CDR2 YSLEER. CDR3 size: 14 residues. V lost 1 base, J lost 3 bases, and 10 bases lay in between. The CDR3 reads CASSQGSSSYEQYF. The CDR3 DNA is TGCGCCAGCAGCCAAGGCAGTAGCAGCTACGAGCAGTACTTC.

As concerns this clone: One end of the junction is discordant with germline, which a read error may explain. The V gene is TRBV4-1, the J gene TRBJ1-2; D perhaps matches TRBD1 (6 bases). Germline assignment: CDR1 MGHRA and CDR2 YSYEKL. The CDR3 is 15 amino acids. CDR3 nucleotide sequence: TGCGCCAGCAGCAAAGACACAGGGACGATTAATGGCTACACCTTC. The encoded protein is CASSKDTGTINGYTF.

J is TRBJ2-1 and V is TRBV10-1; 8 nucleotides line up with TRBD2. The junction had 3 bases not matched to a gene; V was cut back by 3 bases and J by 2 bases. The CDR3 spans 15 residues. The germline gives CDR1 WNHNN, CDR2 SYGVQD (reference sequence). In nucleotides, the CDR3 is TGCGCCAGCAGTGATCCGGGAGGGGCCTACAATGAGCAGTTCTTC. Translation gives CASSDPGGAYNEQFF.

This clone was recorded once. V gene TRBV19 combines with J gene TRBJ2-6; D is perhaps TRBD2 (5 bases). V lost 3 bases and J 4 bases, leaving 10 bases between the germline ends. CDR3 length equals 15 residues. Germline CDR1 and CDR2: LNHDA and SQIVND (reference sequence). CDR3 amino acids: CASSIRLSGANVLTF. The CDR3 DNA sequence: TGTGCCAGTAGTATTAGACTATCCGGGGCCAACGTCCTGACTTTC.

The chain couples TRBV5-1 to TRBJ2-4, with TRBD2 matching over 7 bases. The CDR3 is made up of 20 amino acids. With V trimmed by 1 base and J by 5 bases, 21 bases remained unmatched. Germline assignment: CDR1 SGHRS and CDR2 YFSETQ. The CDR3 protein is CASSLIPPSAGAPPENIQYF. As DNA, the CDR3 is TGCGCCAGCAGCTTGATCCCCCCCTCGGCGGGAGCCCCCCCCGAAAACATTCAGTACTTC.

The rearrangement uses TRBV6-5 and TRBJ1-2, with D possibly matching TRBD1 (6 bases). The germline CDR1 and CDR2 sequences are MNHEY and SVGAGI. The length of the CDR3 is 14 residues. The germline V and J ends were trimmed by 5 bases and 4 bases, with 14 bases remaining between them. DNA for the CDR3: TGTGCCAGCAGTAATACGGGACACCGCTATGGCTACACCTTC. As protein: CASSNTGHRYGYTF.

This chain joins TRBV5-1 and TRBJ2-7; TRBD2 aligns across 10 bases. Per the germline V gene, CDR1 is SGHRS and CDR2 is YFSETQ. The CDR3 is 18 amino acids. V gave up 0 bases and J gave up 0 bases; unmatched junction bases: 9. In DNA form, the CDR3 reads TGCGCCAGCAGCTTGGGTGCTAGCGGGAGCCCCCTCTCCTACGAGCAGTACTTC. Residues: CASSLGASGSPLSYEQYF.

With regard to this clone: The junction shows a germline mismatch at one end, possibly a read error. V is TRBV5-1 and J is TRBJ2-1; unclear D gene. CDR1 and CDR2 (germline): SGHRS, YFSETQ. This CDR3 contains 13 residues. The CDR3 bases are TGCGCCAGCAGCTTGGACTCCAACAATGAGCAGTTCTTC. Its protein is CASSLDSNNEQFF.

Only one count was recorded for this clone. The gene calls are TRBV5-4 and TRBJ2-7; 12 bases fit TRBD2. The CDR3 spans 15 residues. The trim removed 1 base at V and 3 bases at J, leaving 2 bases unmatched. Per the germline V gene, CDR1 is SGHNT and CDR2 is YYREEE (reference sequence). As DNA, the CDR3 is TGTGCCAGCAGCTTGAGGACTAGCGGGAACTACGAGCAGTACTTC. As protein: CASSLRTSGNYEQYF. Complete variable domain (other parts from reference TRBV5-4 and TRBJ2-7): ETGVTQSPTHLIKTRGQQVTLRCSSQSGHNTVSWYQQALGQGPQFIFQYYREEENGRGNFPPRFSGLQFPNYSSELNVNALELDDSALYLCASSLRTSGNYEQYFGPGTRLTVT.

The chain carries TRBV10-3 and TRBJ2-5; D is possibly TRBD2 (5 bases). V was cut by 6 bases and J by 5 bases, with 16 bases left in between. Germline CDR1 reads ENHRY; CDR2 reads SYGVKD. The CDR3 is 14 residues long. The DNA of the CDR3 is TGTGCCATCAGCGCGATAGCGATGGGGGAGACCCAGTACTTC. Translated, it gives CAISAIAMGETQYF.

J is TRBJ1-1 and V is TRBV6-1; D ambiguous. Deletions cut 7 bases from V and 4 bases from J, with 13 bases between. Germline CDR1 is MNHNS and CDR2 is SASEGT. The CDR3 is 13 amino acids. The CDR3 spells CASKRHQPTEAFF. The DNA of the CDR3 is TGTGCCAGCAAAAGACACCAACCCACTGAAGCTTTCTTT.

CDR3 coding DNA: TGTGCCAGCAGTTACGGAGGAAGTGCCGAGCAGTACTTC. Protein product: CASSYGGSAEQYF. This chain uses TRBV6-6 with TRBJ2-7; possibly TRBD2 for D (5 bases). The CDR3 consists of 13 residues. Germline V gene lookup returns CDR1 MNHNY and CDR2 SVGAGI (reference sequence). The V end was cut by 2 bases, the J end by 6 bases, with 11 bases between.

This chain links TRBV28 with TRBJ2-7, with 12 bases aligning to TRBD2. The CDR3 has 17 residues. Germline CDR1 and CDR2: MDHEN and SYDVKM. Trimming removed 4 bases from V and 3 bases from J; junction bases left unmatched: 10. The CDR3 is CASSSQKLAGGLYEQYF. Written as DNA, the CDR3 is TGTGCCAGCAGTTCCCAGAAACTAGCGGGAGGACTCTACGAGCAGTACTTC. Together with reference TRBV28 and TRBJ2-7, the CDR3 gives the full variable domain: DVKVTQSSRYLVKRTGEKVFLECVQDMDHENMFWYRQDPGLGLRLIYFSYDVKMKEKGDIPEGYSVSREKKERFSLILESASTNQTSMYLCASSSQKLAGGLYEQYFGPGTRLTVT.

V usage is TRBV5-1 and J usage is TRBJ2-3, with D hard to call. The CDR3 length is 13 residues. V lost 0 bases and J lost 14, with 16 bases in between. Germline CDR1 is SGHRS and CDR2 is YFSETQ. The CDR3 sequence: CASSLAWLTGLYF. CDR3 coding DNA: TGCGCCAGCAGCTTGGCTTGGTTAACCGGTCTGTATTTT.